The sample holds one count of the clone carrying this T cell receptor (beta chain). This record belongs to a study of identical twins. TCRdb itself ran the 5' RACE reads through MiXCR, one entry per CDR3 protein. The sample contains approximately 250,000 distinct CDR3 sequences, around 6.5% of which appear only once. This CDR3 is 16 amino acids long. V lost 4 bases to trimming and J lost 2 bases, with 18 bases between them. Per the germline V gene, CDR1 is SEHNR and CDR2 is FQNEAQ (reference sequence). Another study also made use of these data, one on T cells expressing NK-cell markers.

This TCR was sampled from a woman aged 18-29 years in good health. The source material was CD8+ T cells sorted from blood. V is TRBV7-9 and J is TRBJ2-7; the D gene is possibly TRBD2 (6 bases). CDR3 residues: CASSWTGGDRTYEQYF. DNA for the CDR3: TGTGCCAGCAGCTGGACTGGAGGGGACCGAACCTACGAGCAGTACTTC.